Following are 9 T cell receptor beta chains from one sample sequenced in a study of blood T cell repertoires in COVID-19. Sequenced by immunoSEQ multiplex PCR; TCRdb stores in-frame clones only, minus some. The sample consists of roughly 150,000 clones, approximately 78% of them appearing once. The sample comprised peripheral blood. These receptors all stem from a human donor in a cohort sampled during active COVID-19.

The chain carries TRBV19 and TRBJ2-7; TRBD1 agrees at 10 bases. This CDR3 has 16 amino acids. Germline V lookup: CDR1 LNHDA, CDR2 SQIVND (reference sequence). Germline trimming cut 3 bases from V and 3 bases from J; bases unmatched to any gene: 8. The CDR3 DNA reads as TGTGCCAGTAGTATTAAGGGGGACAGGGGAGTCTACGAGCAGTACTTC. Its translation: CASSIKGDRGVYEQYF.

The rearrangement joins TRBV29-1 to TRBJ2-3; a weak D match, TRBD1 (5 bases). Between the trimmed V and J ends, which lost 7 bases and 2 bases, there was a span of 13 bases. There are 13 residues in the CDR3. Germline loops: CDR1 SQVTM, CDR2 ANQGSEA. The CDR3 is CSARTDTTDTQYF. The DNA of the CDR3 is TGCAGCGCCCGGACGGACACCACAGATACGCAGTATTTT.

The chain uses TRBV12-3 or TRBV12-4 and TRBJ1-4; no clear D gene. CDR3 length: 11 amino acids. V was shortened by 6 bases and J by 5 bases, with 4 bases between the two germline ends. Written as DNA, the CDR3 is TGTGCCAGCAGAGCGAATGAAAAACTGTTTTTT. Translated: CASRANEKLFF.

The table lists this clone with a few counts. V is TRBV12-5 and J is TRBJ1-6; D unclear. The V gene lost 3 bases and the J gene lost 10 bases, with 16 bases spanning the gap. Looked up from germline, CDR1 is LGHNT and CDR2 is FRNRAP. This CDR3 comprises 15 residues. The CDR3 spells CASGFWPPAGSPLHF. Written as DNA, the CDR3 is TGTGCTAGTGGTTTTTGGCCCCCCGCGGGATCACCCCTCCACTTT.

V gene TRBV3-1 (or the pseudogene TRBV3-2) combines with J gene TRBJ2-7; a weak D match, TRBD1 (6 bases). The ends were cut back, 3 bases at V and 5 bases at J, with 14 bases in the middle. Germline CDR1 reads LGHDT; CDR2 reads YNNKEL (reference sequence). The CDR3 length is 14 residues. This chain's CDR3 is CASSHRGFNNEQYF. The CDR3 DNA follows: TGTGCCAGCAGCCATAGGGGGTTTAATAACGAGCAGTACTTC.

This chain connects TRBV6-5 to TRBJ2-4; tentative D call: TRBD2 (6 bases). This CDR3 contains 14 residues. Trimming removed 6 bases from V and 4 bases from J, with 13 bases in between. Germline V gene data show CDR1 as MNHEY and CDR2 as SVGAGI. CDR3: CASSMDLAKNIQYF. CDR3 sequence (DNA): TGTGCCAGCAGCATGGACCTAGCGAAAAACATTCAGTACTTC.

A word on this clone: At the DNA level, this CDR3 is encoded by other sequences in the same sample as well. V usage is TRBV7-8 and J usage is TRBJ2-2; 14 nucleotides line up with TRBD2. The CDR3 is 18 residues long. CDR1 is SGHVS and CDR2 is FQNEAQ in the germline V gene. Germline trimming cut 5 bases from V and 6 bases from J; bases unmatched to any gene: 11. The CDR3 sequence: CASSAGTSGGGRSGELFF. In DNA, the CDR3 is TGTGCCAGCAGCGCCGGGACTAGCGGGGGTGGTCGCTCCGGGGAGCTGTTTTTT.

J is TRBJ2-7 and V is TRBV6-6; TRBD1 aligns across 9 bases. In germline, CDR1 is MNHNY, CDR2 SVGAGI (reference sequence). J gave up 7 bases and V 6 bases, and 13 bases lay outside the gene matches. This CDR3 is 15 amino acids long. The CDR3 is CASRNRGTGSGEQYF. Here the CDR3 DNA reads TGTGCCAGCAGGAACCGCGGGACAGGGTCGGGGGAGCAGTACTTC.

CDR3 coding DNA: TGTGCCAGCAGACTAACAGGGGCCGCTGAAGCTTTCTTT. Translated, it gives CASRLTGAAEAFF. This chain joins TRBV6-5 and TRBJ1-1, with 7 bases matching TRBD1. Trimming cost V 6 bases and J 6 bases; bases outside gene matches: 7. The CDR3 has 13 residues. Per germline, CDR1 MNHEY and CDR2 SVGAGI.